This T cell receptor beta chain was found in a study of T cell responses to AZD1222 COVID-19 vaccine. The study, taken as a whole, reports: Along spike, vaccine-associated CD4 TCRs were found throughout, with dominance at 160-218 and 743-854. Scientists sampled the repertoires only once the peak T cell response had passed. Baseline testing showed seropositivity in only 5 or 6 AZD1222 recipients.

The method was immunoSEQ multiplex PCR; TCRdb's version includes in-frame clones alone and lacks a portion of them. The sample yields roughly 200,000 clones, over 80% seen once. As concerns this clone: No antigen is known for it.

The CDR3 is made up of 12 amino acids. The germline V gene encodes CDR1 SGHTA and CDR2 FQGNSA. V was shortened by 6 bases and J by 9 bases, with 9 bases between the two germline ends. The source of this sequence is an adult who received the MenACWY meningococcal vaccine as a control. Sequencing was performed on peripheral blood, taken 28 days after the second dose of the MenACWY control vaccine. This sequence joins TRBV7-2 and TRBJ1-6; D not certain. The CDR3 DNA is TGTGCCAGCAGAAGACTGGGTTCACCCCTCCACTTT. Translation: CASRRLGSPLHF.